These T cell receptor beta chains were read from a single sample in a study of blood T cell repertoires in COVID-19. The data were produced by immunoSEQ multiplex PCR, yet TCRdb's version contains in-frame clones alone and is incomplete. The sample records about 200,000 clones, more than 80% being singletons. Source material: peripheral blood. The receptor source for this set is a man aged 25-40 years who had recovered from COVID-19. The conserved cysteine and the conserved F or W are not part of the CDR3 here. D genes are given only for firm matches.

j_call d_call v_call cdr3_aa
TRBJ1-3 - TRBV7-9 ASSLQGFSGNTIY
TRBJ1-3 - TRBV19 ASSIAGASSGNTIY
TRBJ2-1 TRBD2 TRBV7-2 ASSSTSGPYNEQF
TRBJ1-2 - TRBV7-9 ASSPPTGGYT
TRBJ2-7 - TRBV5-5 ASSLWGGDEQY
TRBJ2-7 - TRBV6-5 ASSSPPGEQY
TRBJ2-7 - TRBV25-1 ASSEFAGVYEQY
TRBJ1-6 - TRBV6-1 ASSEAGPYNSPLH
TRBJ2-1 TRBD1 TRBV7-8 ASSLAWTGLLLNEQF
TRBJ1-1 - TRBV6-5 ASSSLVTEAF
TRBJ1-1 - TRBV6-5 ASRVQGFDTAF
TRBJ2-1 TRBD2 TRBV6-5 ASSTLAGGRDEQF
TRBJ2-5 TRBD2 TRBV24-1 ATSDPLLAAQETQY
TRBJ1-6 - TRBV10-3 AIRDTDDGSPLH
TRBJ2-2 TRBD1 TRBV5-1 ASSPSRDSSNTGELF
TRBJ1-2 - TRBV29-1 SAQEGDYGYT
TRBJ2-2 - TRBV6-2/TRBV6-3 ASSYPYTGELF
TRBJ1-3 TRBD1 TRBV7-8 ASSLHQNRGSITGNTIY
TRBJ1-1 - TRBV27 ASFPWGGRGSEAF
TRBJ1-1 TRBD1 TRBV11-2 ASSPTRQGLGTEAF
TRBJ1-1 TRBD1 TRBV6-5 ASSKPDRVKEAF
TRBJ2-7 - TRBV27 ASSLTEIYEQY
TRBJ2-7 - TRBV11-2 ASSPGRATYLYEQY
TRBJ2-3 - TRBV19 ASSNRGVWTDTQY
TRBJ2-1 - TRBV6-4 ASQFRGRDEQF
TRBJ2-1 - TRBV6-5 ASSTPGKPYNEQF
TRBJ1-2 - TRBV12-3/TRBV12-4 ASSLGGGYT
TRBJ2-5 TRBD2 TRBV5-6 ASSFASGGGQETQY
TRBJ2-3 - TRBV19 ASSIEARGSVDTQY